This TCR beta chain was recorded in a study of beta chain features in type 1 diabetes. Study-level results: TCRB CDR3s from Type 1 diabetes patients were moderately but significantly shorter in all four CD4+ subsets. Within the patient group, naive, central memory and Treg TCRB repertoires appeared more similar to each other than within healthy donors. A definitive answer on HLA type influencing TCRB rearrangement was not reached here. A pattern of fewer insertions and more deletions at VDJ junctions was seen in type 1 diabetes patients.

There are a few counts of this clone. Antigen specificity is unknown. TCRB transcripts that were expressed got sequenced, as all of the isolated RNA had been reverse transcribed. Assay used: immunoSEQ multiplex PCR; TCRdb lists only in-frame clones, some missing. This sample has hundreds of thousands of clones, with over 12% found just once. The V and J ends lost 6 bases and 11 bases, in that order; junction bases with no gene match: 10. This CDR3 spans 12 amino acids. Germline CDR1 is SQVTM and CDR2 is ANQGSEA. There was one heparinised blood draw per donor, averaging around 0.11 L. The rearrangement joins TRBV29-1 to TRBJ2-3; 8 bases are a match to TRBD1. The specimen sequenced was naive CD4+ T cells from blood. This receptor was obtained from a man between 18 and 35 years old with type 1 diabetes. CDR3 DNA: TGCAGCGTAGGCGAAGGACAGGGAAAGCAGTATTTT. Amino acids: CSVGEGQGKQYF.